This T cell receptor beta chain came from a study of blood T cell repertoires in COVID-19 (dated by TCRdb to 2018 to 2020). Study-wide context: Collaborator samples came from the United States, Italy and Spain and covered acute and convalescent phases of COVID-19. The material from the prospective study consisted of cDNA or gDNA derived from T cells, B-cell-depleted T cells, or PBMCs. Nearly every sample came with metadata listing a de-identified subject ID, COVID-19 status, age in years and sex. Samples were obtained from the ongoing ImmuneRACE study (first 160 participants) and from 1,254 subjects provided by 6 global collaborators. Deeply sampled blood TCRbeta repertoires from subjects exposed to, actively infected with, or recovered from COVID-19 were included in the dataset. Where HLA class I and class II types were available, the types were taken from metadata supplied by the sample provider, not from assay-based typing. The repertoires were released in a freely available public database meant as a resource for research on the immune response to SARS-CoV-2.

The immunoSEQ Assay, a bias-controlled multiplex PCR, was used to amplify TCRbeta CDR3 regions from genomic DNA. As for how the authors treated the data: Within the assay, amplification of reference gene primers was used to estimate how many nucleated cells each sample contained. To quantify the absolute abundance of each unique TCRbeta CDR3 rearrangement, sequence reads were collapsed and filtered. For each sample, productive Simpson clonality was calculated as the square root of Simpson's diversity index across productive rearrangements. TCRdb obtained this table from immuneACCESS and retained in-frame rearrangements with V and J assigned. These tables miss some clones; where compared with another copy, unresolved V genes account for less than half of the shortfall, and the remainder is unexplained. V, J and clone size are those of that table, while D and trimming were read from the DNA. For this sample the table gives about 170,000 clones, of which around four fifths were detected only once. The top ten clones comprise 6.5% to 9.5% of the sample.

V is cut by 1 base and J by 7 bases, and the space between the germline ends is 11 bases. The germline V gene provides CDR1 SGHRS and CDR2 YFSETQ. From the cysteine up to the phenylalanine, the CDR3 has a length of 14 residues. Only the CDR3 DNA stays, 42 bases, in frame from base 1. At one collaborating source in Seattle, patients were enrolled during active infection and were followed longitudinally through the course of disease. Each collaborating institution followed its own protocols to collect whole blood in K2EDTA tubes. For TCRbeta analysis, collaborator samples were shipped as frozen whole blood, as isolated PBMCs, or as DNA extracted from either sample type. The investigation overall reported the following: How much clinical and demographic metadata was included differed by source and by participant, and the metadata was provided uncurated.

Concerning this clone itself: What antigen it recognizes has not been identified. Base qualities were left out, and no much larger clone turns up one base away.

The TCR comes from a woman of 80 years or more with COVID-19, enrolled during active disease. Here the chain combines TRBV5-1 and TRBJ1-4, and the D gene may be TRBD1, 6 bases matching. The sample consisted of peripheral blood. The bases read TGCGCCAGCAGCTTGCGGGAAGGGGGTGAAAAACTGTTTTTT. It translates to CASSLREGGEKLFF.